Each of the 24 T cell receptor beta chains below was sequenced from the same sample in a study of blood T cells in healthy people across ages. Together with a sample-barcoded 5' primer, a J-beta primer mix was included in a second PCR lasting roughly 6 to 12 cycles. TCRdb itself ran the 5' RACE reads through MiXCR, one entry per CDR3 protein. The sample shows about 1.8 million distinct CDR3 sequences, less than 50% of them seen only once. The sequenced sample was blood. These TCRs come from a middle-aged woman in good health.

This clonotype was seen a handful of times. CDR3 nucleotides: TGCGCCAGCAGCCAAGGGTTAGCGACCATGATGGATGAGCAGTTCTTC. Translating gives CASSQGLATMMDEQFF. The chain has TRBV4-1 and TRBJ2-1, with D maybe TRBD2 (5 bases). The CDR3 runs to 16 residues. Per germline, CDR1 MGHRA and CDR2 YSYEKL. Trimming removed 1 base from V and 8 bases from J, with 18 bases in between.

V and J are TRBV5-6 and TRBJ2-5; 9 positions match TRBD1. Germline CDR1 is SGHDT and CDR2 is YYEEEE. The V and J ends lost 3 bases and 5 bases, in that order; junction bases with no gene match: 8. There are 15 residues in the CDR3. The DNA of the CDR3 is TGTGCCAGCAGCTCGGACAGGGGCACCGGTGAGACCCAGTACTTC. This gives the protein CASSSDRGTGETQYF.

The sample holds one count of this clonotype. The chain recombines TRBV5-1 with TRBJ1-1; TRBD1 agrees at 9 bases. The CDR3 runs to 16 residues. The germline gives CDR1 SGHRS, CDR2 YFSETQ. The V segment lost 0 bases and the J segment 6 bases; nucleotides outside the gene matches: 9. The CDR3 here is CASSLGFGTGMSEAFF. The CDR3 nucleotides are TGCGCCAGCAGCTTGGGTTTTGGGACAGGGATGTCTGAAGCTTTCTTT.

The rearrangement joins TRBV13 to TRBJ2-2, with D possibly being TRBD1 (6 bases). The CDR3 has 16 residues. Germline loops: CDR1 PRHDT, CDR2 FYEKMQ (reference sequence). Trimming pared 2 bases from V and 1 base from J, leaving 11 bases between. The CDR3 coding sequence is TGTGCCAGCAGCTTAAATGGGGGACAGAACACCGGGGAGCTGTTTTTT. This translates into CASSLNGGQNTGELFF.

The chain employs TRBV6-5 and TRBJ2-3; 10 bases align to TRBD2. Per the germline V gene, CDR1 is MNHEY and CDR2 is SVGAGI. This CDR3 contains 18 residues. The trim removed 2 bases at V and 2 bases at J, leaving 10 bases unmatched. This CDR3 is CASSYSPPSGGATDTQYF. In nucleotides, the CDR3 is TGTGCCAGCAGTTACAGCCCCCCAAGCGGGGGGGCCACAGATACGCAGTATTTT.

A few counts support this clonotype. The rearrangement uses TRBV7-2 and TRBJ1-2; no clear D gene. The germline V gene encodes CDR1 SGHTA and CDR2 FQGNSA. The CDR3 length is 14 residues. Trimming removed 7 bases at V and 4 bases at J, with 16 bases between. CDR3 amino acids: CASTREGRIYGYTF. The CDR3 DNA is TGTGCCAGCACCCGGGAAGGGCGGATCTATGGCTACACCTTC.

The V and J genes are TRBV20-1 and TRBJ2-7; possibly TRBD2 for D (5 bases). The CDR3 is made up of 13 amino acids. Germline V lookup: CDR1 DFQATT, CDR2 SNEGSKA (reference sequence). Trimming took 6 bases from V and 6 from J, leaving 18 bases between them. CDR3 DNA sequence: TGCAGTGCCAGATTCCGGGCGGCGGGCGAGCAGTACTTC. This gives the protein CSARFRAAGEQYF.

This clonotype has a handful of counts. This sequence joins TRBV5-1 and TRBJ1-5; TRBD1 aligns across 7 bases. Germline V gene data show CDR1 as SGHRS and CDR2 as YFSETQ. CDR3 length equals 16 residues. V was clipped by 0 bases and J by 5 bases; unmatched bases: 8. The CDR3 loop is CASSLAPYRGDQPQHF. The CDR3 nucleotides read TGCGCCAGCAGCTTGGCCCCCTACAGGGGAGATCAGCCCCAGCATTTT.

This clonotype was picked up a small number of times. This sequence joins TRBV25-1 and TRBJ2-1; 14 bases agree with TRBD2. The CDR3 runs to 14 residues. V was clipped by 10 bases and J by 7 bases; unmatched bases: 6. Germline lookup yields CDR1 MGHDK and CDR2 SYGVNS. This CDR3 is CATRLAGGLNEQFF. For the CDR3, the DNA is TGTGCCACCCGACTAGCGGGGGGGCTTAATGAGCAGTTCTTC.

This clonotype appeared a few times. This chain joins TRBV6-2 or TRBV6-3 and TRBJ2-1, with D perhaps assigned TRBD1 or TRBD2 (6 bases each). From germline, CDR1 is MNHEY and CDR2 SVGEGT. The CDR3 runs to 17 residues. Trimming took 2 bases from V and 5 from J, leaving 19 bases between them. Written as DNA, the CDR3 is TGTGCCAGCAGTTACGCGTTTGCGAGGGGGGCCAACAATGAGCAGTTCTTC. Translation gives CASSYAFARGANNEQFF.

The chain carries TRBV20-1 and TRBJ1-5, with 10 bases identical to TRBD1. The CDR3 contains 14 residues. Losses at the gene ends were 7 bases for V and 3 bases for J; bases not matched to a gene: 6. Looked up from germline, CDR1 is DFQATT and CDR2 is SNEGSKA (reference sequence). CDR3 sequence (DNA): TGCAGTGTTACCGGACAGGGGGTCAATCAGCCCCAGCATTTT. Protein product: CSVTGQGVNQPQHF.

CDR3 sequence reads: CASGLGLAGNEQFF. CDR3 bases: TGTGCTAGTGGTTTGGGGCTAGCGGGGAATGAGCAGTTCTTC. The V call is TRBV12-5, the J call TRBJ2-1, with 9 bases aligning to TRBD2. V lost 1 base, J lost 7 bases, and 2 bases stayed unmatched. Germline CDR1 LGHNT, CDR2 FRNRAP. CDR3 length equals 14 residues.

This clonotype turned up a few times. J is TRBJ1-6 and V is TRBV6-5, with D unclear. The CDR3 runs 13 residues. Between the trimmed V and J ends, which lost 4 bases and 9 bases, there was a span of 10 bases. Per the germline V gene, CDR1 is MNHEY and CDR2 is SVGAGI. The CDR3 region has the DNA TGTGCCAGCAGTTTTCTGAGCCCTTCACCCCTCCACTTT. Protein sequence: CASSFLSPSPLHF.

In this sample, this clonotype turned up once. The junction does not match germline at one end; this may be a read error. The chain uses TRBV7-2 and TRBJ2-5; TRBD1 aligns across 10 bases. The CDR3 consists of 16 residues. Germline-derived CDR1 and CDR2 are SGHTA and FQGNSA. The chain's CDR3 is CASSLMTGGAQEAQYF. In DNA, the CDR3 is TGTGCCAGCAGTTTAATGACAGGGGGCGCACAAGAGGCCCAGTACTTC. The full variable domain, in which reference TRBV7-2 and TRBJ2-5 provide the parts outside the CDR3, is GAGVSQSPSNKVTEKGKDVELRCDPISGHTALYWYRQSLGQGLEFLIYFQGNSAPDKSGLPSDRFSAERTGGSVSTLTIQRTQQEDSAVYLCASSLMTGGAQEAQYFGPGTRLLVL.

The chain couples TRBV15 to TRBJ2-7; D not certain. Trimming left V 5 bases short and J 7 bases short, with 12 bases between. The CDR3 is 12 residues long. The germline CDR1 and CDR2 sequences are LNHNV and YYDKDF (reference sequence). The chain's CDR3 is CATSARAEEQYF. CDR3 nucleotide sequence: TGTGCCACCAGCGCCCGGGCGGAGGAGCAGTACTTC.

The rearrangement links TRBV24-1 to TRBJ2-1; 7 nucleotides agree with TRBD2. Trimming cost V 4 bases and J 4 bases; bases outside gene matches: 12. This CDR3 comprises 17 residues. CDR1 is KGHDR and CDR2 is SFDVKD in the germline V gene. CDR3 DNA sequence: TGTGCCACCAGTGAGGGGGGACTAATCGGGCCTTACAATGAGCAGTTCTTC. Protein: CATSEGGLIGPYNEQFF.

The chain employs TRBV7-2 and TRBJ1-2; D is perhaps TRBD1 (5 bases). This CDR3 spans 16 amino acids. Germline values: CDR1 SGHTA, CDR2 FQGNSA. V was clipped by 1 base and J by 2 bases, with 14 bases between them. CDR3 residues: CASSLVGGTMNYGYTF. In nucleotides, the CDR3 is TGTGCCAGCAGCTTAGTTGGGGGGACCATGAACTATGGCTACACCTTC.

This clonotype was observed a handful of times. The J gene is TRBJ2-5, the V gene TRBV5-5; 7 bases match TRBD1. The CDR3 has 14 residues. Germline V lookup: CDR1 SGHKS, CDR2 YYEKEE (reference sequence). The junction had 7 bases not matched to a gene; V was cut back by 4 bases and J by 4 bases. The CDR3 DNA reads TGTGCCAGCAGCCATCTGACAGGGCCAGAGACCCAGTACTTC. Translating it yields CASSHLTGPETQYF.

This clonotype was seen a single time. The chain has TRBV6-1 and TRBJ2-7; the D gene could be TRBD1 or TRBD2 (5 bases each). CDR1 and CDR2 (germline): MNHNS, SASEGT. This CDR3 contains 14 residues. Trimming removed 7 bases from V and 1 base from J, with 14 bases in between. The CDR3 protein is CASIPGAASYEQYF. The DNA for the CDR3 is TGTGCCAGCATCCCCGGGGCCGCTTCCTACGAGCAGTACTTC.

V is TRBV20-1 and J is TRBJ2-1, with 9 bases fitting TRBD2. In germline, CDR1 is DFQATT, CDR2 SNEGSKA (reference sequence). V trimming: 2 bases; J trimming: 3 bases; junction bases outside the gene matches: 5. The CDR3 totals 15 residues. Here the CDR3 DNA reads TGCAGTGCTAGACCTCTAGCGGGGCTCTACAATGAGCAGTTCTTC. It specifies CSARPLAGLYNEQFF.

V gene TRBV6-5 combines with J gene TRBJ2-7; D unresolved. CDR1 is MNHEY, CDR2 SVGAGI, per germline. This CDR3 has 14 residues. V shed 9 bases and J shed 1 base, with 16 bases lying between them. CDR3 sequence: CASNETHQSYEQYF. CDR3 DNA: TGTGCCAGTAATGAGACCCATCAATCCTACGAGCAGTACTTC.

This chain joins TRBV4-3 and TRBJ2-1; 12 bases match TRBD2. The CDR3 is 15 residues long. From germline, CDR1 is LGHNA and CDR2 YSLEER. V lost 1 base and J lost 9; bases outside the gene matches: 4. The CDR3 loop reads CASSQAPGLAGEQFF. The CDR3 region has the DNA TGCGCCAGCAGCCAAGCTCCGGGACTAGCGGGTGAGCAGTTCTTC.

This clonotype was seen a handful of times. The J gene is TRBJ1-6, the V gene TRBV5-1; 7 bases map to TRBD1. Germline trimming cut 3 bases from V and 7 bases from J; bases unmatched to any gene: 10. The CDR3 runs 16 residues. The germline CDR1 and CDR2 sequences are SGHRS and YFSETQ. DNA for the CDR3: TGCGCCAGCAGCTCCAGACAGGGCCAACTGAATTCACCCCTCCACTTT. It yields the protein CASSSRQGQLNSPLHF.

The chain's CDR3 is CASSRSKGTEAFF. CDR3 DNA: TGTGCCAGCAGCCGGAGCAAGGGCACTGAAGCTTTCTTT. The chain employs TRBV4-2 and TRBJ1-1; no firm D call. CDR3 length equals 13 residues. From germline, CDR1 is LGHNA and CDR2 YNFKEQ. Between the trimmed V and J ends, which lost 4 bases and 4 bases, there was a span of 10 bases.